This TCR beta chain came from a study of T cell repertoires in cytomegalovirus infection. About the research overall: CMV infection together with matching HLA type was indicated by public TCR beta signatures. Study-level points and caveats: Predominance within the ex vivo response was attributable to HLA-C-restricted CMV-specific TCR beta clonotypes. The cumulative frequency of public TCR beta families identified carriers of CMV plus the relevant HLA.

In germline, CDR1 is LGHNT, CDR2 FRNRAP. The CDR3 covers 12 residues. Trimming pared 5 bases from V and 5 bases from J, leaving 9 bases between. TCRdb re-called the reads with MiXCR, one entry per CDR3 protein. Among under 600,000 distinct CDR3 sequences listed, 16% were seen once. The count of this clonotype is one. Its target is unknown. The specimen was CD8+ T cells from PBMCs. The V call is TRBV12-5, the J call TRBJ1-2, with D hard to call. This clonotype was sampled from a human donor in good health (CMV status not recorded). Some clones in this sample may be carry-over from other donors' samples. As DNA, the CDR3 is TGTGCTAGTGGTCCTGCTGAGTATGGCTACACCTTC. Translation: CASGPAEYGYTF.